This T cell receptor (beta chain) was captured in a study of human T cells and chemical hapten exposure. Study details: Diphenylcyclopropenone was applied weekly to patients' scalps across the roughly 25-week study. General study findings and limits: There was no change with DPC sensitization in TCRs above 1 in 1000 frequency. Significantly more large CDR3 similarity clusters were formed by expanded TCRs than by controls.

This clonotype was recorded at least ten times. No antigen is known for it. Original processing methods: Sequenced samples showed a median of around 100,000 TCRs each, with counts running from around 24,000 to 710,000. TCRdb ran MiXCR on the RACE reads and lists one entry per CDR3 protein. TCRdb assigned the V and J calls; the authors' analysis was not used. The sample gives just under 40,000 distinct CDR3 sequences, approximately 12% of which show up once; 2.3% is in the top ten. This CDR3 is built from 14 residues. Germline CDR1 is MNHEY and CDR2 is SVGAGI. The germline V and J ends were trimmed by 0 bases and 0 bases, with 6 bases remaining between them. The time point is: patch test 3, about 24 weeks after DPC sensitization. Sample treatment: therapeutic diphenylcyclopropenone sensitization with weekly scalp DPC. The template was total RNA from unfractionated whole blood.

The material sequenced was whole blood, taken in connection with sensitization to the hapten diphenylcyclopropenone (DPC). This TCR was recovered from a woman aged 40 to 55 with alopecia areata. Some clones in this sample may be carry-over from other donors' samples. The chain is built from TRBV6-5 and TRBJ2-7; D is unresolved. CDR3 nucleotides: TGTGCCAGCAGTTACTCAGGCGCCTCCTACGAGCAGTACTTC. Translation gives CASSYSGASYEQYF.